This entry lists 4 T cell receptor beta chains sequenced from one sample in a study of blood T cell repertoires in COVID-19. Sequenced by immunoSEQ multiplex PCR; TCRdb stores in-frame clones only, minus some. Among roughly 190,000 clones, around 95% were seen once, and the ten largest hold 0.6% to 0.8%. Sequenced sample: peripheral blood. Every receptor here comes from a man aged 25-45 years with COVID-19, enrolled during active disease.

This chain uses TRBV19 with TRBJ2-4, with TRBD1 matching over 9 bases. Germline V gives CDR1 LNHDA, CDR2 SQIVND (reference sequence). This CDR3 has 15 residues. Trimming removed 3 bases from V and 5 bases from J; junction bases left unmatched: 5. The CDR3 DNA follows: TGTGCCAGTAGTATGGAGACAGGGGGGGAAAACATTCAGTACTTC. Its translation is CASSMETGGENIQYF.

The chain is built from TRBV7-9 and TRBJ2-2; the match to TRBD1 covers 7 bases. This CDR3 has 13 amino acids. The germline V gene has CDR1 SEHNR and CDR2 FQNEAQ (reference sequence). The ends lost 5 bases at V and 9 bases at J; junction bases unmatched: 6. CDR3 sequence (DNA): TGTGCCAGCAGCCCGAGGGACAGAAGGGAGCTGTTTTTT. Encoded protein: CASSPRDRRELFF.

J is TRBJ2-7 and V is TRBV7-2, with 9 bases that match TRBD2. CDR1 is SGHTA, CDR2 FQGNSA, per germline. V was pared by 5 bases and J by 3 bases, with 14 bases of the junction left unmatched. This CDR3 is built from 17 residues. In DNA form, the CDR3 reads TGTGCCAGCAGCCCAGTCGGGCGGGGGGGCAAAAACTACGAGCAGTACTTC. Its translation: CASSPVGRGGKNYEQYF.

V usage is TRBV28 and J usage is TRBJ1-2; 8 bases align to TRBD1. Germline trimming cut 8 bases from V and 2 bases from J; bases unmatched to any gene: 1. Germline V gene data show CDR1 as MDHEN and CDR2 as SYDVKM. This CDR3 has 12 amino acids. CDR3 sequence reads: CASRTGNYGYTF. The CDR3 DNA sequence: TGTGCCAGCCGGACAGGGAACTATGGCTACACCTTC.